This TCR beta chain was retrieved from a study of T cells after yellow fever vaccination. About the study: Fractions containing few cells were prepared with SMART-Seq v4 Ultra Low Input.

Researchers made TCR cDNA using 5'RACE template switching, and this step added a universal primer site and UMIs. TCRdb analysed the 5' RACE reads with MiXCR anew, one entry per CDR3 protein. This sample carries 250,000 to 400,000 distinct CDR3 sequences, 4% to 5.5% of them seen once, and the ten largest clones take approximately 20%. This clonotype was seen at least ten times. Its specificity is not known. General observations from the study: In post-booster samples, most primary-vaccination clones reappeared (roughly 96% CD4, approximately 91% CD8). The study found a weaker secondary response that peaked faster, day 5 versus 15.

There are 14 residues in the CDR3. The V end was cut by 3 bases, the J end by 4 bases, with 9 bases between. The sample here was PBMCs, taken 15 days after the yellow fever booster vaccination. The gene calls are TRBV12-3 or TRBV12-4 and TRBJ2-2, with D tentatively TRBD2 (7 bases). This TCR was recovered from a man aged 18 to 29 who received the YFV17D yellow fever vaccine. The CDR3 sequence is CASSLRGLTGELFF. The CDR3 coding sequence is TGTGCCAGCAGTTTGCGGGGGCTCACCGGGGAGCTGTTTTTT.